These 10 T cell receptor beta chains were sequenced from one sample in a study of blood T cell repertoires in COVID-19 (dated by TCRdb to about 2020). The method behind the library was the immunoSEQ multiplex PCR assay. Not all clones reach the TCRdb copy of this immuneACCESS table, which keeps in-frame sequences only. Checked studies attribute under half of the gap to unresolved V genes and leave the rest unexplained. Present in this sample are hundreds of thousands of clones, approximately 87% of which were seen just once. The ten largest clones add up to 10% of the sample. The specimen sequenced was PBMCs or T cells enriched from blood (not recorded which). The receptors come from a woman aged 45-65 years who had recovered from COVID-19.

The V gene is TRBV18, the J gene TRBJ2-2; TRBD2 aligns across 10 bases. Germline values: CDR1 KGHSH, CDR2 LQKENI. J lost 4 bases, V lost 3 bases, and 5 bases had no gene match. This CDR3 comprises 16 residues. Here the CDR3 reads CASSPSLAGATGELFF. In DNA form, the CDR3 reads TGTGCCAGCTCACCTTCGCTAGCGGGGGCCACCGGGGAGCTGTTTTTT.

Only one count was recorded for this clone. The gene calls are TRBV27 and TRBJ1-6; 7 nucleotides align to TRBD1. Germline CDR1 reads MNHEY; CDR2 reads SMNVEV (reference sequence). CDR3 size: 16 residues. V trimming: 3 bases; J trimming: 2 bases; junction bases outside the gene matches: 4. This chain's CDR3 is CASSLEGATYNSPLHF. As DNA, the CDR3 is TGTGCCAGCAGTTTGGAGGGGGCAACCTATAATTCACCCCTCCACTTT.

The chain combines TRBV5-1 with TRBJ2-3; TRBD2 agrees at 13 bases. V gave up 3 bases and J gave up 2 bases; unmatched junction bases: 6. CDR3 length: 17 residues. Per the germline V gene, CDR1 is SGHRS and CDR2 is YFSETQ. The CDR3 DNA reads as TGCGCCAGCAGCTATAGACTAGCGGGGGGAAACACAGATACGCAGTATTTT. As protein: CASSYRLAGGNTDTQYF.

In its sample, this clone was seen once. The V call is TRBV4-1, the J call TRBJ2-3; 8 bases are a match to TRBD2. The CDR3 sequence is 17 residues long. Germline assignment: CDR1 MGHRA and CDR2 YSYEKL. Losses at the gene ends were 4 bases for V and 2 bases for J; bases not matched to a gene: 11. This CDR3 reads CASSPNVLAADTDTQYF. CDR3 sequence (DNA): TGCGCCAGCAGCCCGAACGTACTAGCGGCCGACACAGATACGCAGTATTTT.

The rearrangement uses TRBV13 and TRBJ2-1, with 8 bases identical to TRBD2. Trimming took 7 bases from V and 5 from J; bases not matched to a gene: 7. CDR3 length: 14 amino acids. Germline V gives CDR1 PRHDT, CDR2 FYEKMQ (reference sequence). CDR3 region: CASTPWRGDNEQFF. Written as DNA, the CDR3 is TGTGCCAGCACCCCCTGGCGGGGGGACAATGAGCAGTTCTTC.

The gene calls are TRBV11-3 and TRBJ1-1; 9 bases agree with TRBD1. J was trimmed by 3 bases and V by 4 bases; bases with no gene match: 0. The CDR3 contains 13 residues. The germline CDR1 and CDR2 sequences are SGHNT and YENEEA. CDR3 protein: CASSWDRDTEAFF. As DNA, the CDR3 is TGTGCCAGCAGCTGGGACAGGGACACTGAAGCTTTCTTT.

This CDR3 reads CASRVGGGNTEAFF. CDR3 nucleotides: TGTGCCAGCAGAGTAGGGGGTGGGAACACTGAAGCTTTCTTT. V gene TRBV6-5 combines with J gene TRBJ1-1, with D perhaps matching TRBD1 (6 bases). Trimming stripped 6 bases from V and 1 base from J, with 12 bases between. The CDR3 contains 14 residues. Germline V gene sequence: CDR1 MNHEY, CDR2 SVGAGI.

J is TRBJ1-2 and V is TRBV5-6, with D hard to call. There are 13 residues in the CDR3. Trimming shortened V by 0 bases and J by 0 bases, and 3 bases separated the two germline ends. Germline V gives CDR1 SGHDT, CDR2 YYEEEE. The CDR3 nucleotides read TGTGCCAGCAGCTTGGACACTAACTATGGCTACACCTTC. Protein sequence: CASSLDTNYGYTF.

Remarks on this clone: The sample contains more than one DNA sequence encoding this CDR3. The chain carries TRBV7-3 and TRBJ2-3, with D tentatively TRBD1 (7 bases). This CDR3 contains 13 residues. V lost 5 bases and J 5 bases, leaving 11 bases between the germline ends. Germline CDR1 and CDR2: SGHTA and FQGTGA. Here the CDR3 DNA reads TGTGCCAGCAGCCCGCAGGGGGGAGATACGCAGTATTTT. Translating gives CASSPQGGDTQYF.

The chain uses TRBV5-1 and TRBJ2-1; 7 bases align to TRBD2. The CDR3 runs to 15 residues. Germline assignment: CDR1 SGHRS and CDR2 YFSETQ. J gave up 6 bases and V 0 bases, and 6 bases lay outside the gene matches. The DNA for the CDR3 is TGCGCCAGCAGCTTGGTTCTAGCGGACCCCAATGAGCAGTTCTTC. This codes for CASSLVLADPNEQFF.